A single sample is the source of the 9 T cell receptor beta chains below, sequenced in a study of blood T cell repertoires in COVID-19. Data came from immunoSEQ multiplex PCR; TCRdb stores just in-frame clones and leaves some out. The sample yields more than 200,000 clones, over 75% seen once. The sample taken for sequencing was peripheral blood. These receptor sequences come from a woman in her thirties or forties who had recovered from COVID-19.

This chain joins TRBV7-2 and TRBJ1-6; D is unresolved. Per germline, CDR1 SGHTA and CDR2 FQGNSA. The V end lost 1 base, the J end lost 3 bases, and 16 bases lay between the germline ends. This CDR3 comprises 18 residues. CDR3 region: CASSLERAGRVYNSPLHF. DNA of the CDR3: TGTGCCAGCAGCTTAGAGAGGGCCGGCAGAGTCTATAATTCACCCCTCCACTTT.

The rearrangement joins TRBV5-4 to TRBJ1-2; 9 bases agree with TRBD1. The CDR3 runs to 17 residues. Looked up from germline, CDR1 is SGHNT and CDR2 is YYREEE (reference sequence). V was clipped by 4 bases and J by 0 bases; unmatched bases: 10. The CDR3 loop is CASSRPSGTGPNYGYTF. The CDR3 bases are TGTGCCAGCAGCCGACCATCCGGGACAGGGCCTAACTATGGCTACACCTTC.

CDR3 residues: CASSFSDTAGGPYEQYF. The CDR3, as DNA: TGTGCCAGCAGTTTTTCGGATACGGCGGGAGGGCCTTACGAGCAGTACTTC. The rearrangement links TRBV27 to TRBJ2-7, with TRBD2 identical over 9 bases. CDR1 MNHEY and CDR2 SMNVEV come from the germline V gene (reference sequence). J was trimmed by 4 bases and V by 3 bases; bases with no gene match: 13. The CDR3 is 17 residues long.

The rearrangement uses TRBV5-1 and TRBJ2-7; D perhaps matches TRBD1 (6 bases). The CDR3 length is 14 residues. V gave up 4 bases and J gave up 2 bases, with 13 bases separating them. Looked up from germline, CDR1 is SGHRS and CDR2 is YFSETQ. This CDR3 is CASSPGQSTYEQYF. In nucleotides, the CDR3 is TGCGCCAGCAGCCCCGGACAGTCAACCTACGAGCAGTACTTC. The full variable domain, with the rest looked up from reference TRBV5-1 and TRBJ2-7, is KAGVTQTPRYLIKTRGQQVTLSCSPISGHRSVSWYQQTPGQGLQFLFEYFSETQRNKGNFPGRFSGRQFSNSRSEMNVSTLELGDSALYLCASSPGQSTYEQYFGPGTRLTVT.

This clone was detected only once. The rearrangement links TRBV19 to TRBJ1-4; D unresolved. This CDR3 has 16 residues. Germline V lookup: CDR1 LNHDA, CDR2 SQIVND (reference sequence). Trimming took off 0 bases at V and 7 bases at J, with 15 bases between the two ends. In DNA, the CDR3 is TGTGCCAGTAGTATAGATCCTAGTGCCGCTCGTGAAAAACTGTTTTTT. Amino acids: CASSIDPSAAREKLFF.

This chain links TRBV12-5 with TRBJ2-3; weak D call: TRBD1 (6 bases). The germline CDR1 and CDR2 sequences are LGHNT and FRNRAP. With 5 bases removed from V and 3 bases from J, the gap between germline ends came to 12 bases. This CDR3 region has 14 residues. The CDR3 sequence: CASGRVGATDTQYF. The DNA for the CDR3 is TGTGCTAGTGGTCGCGTGGGGGCTACAGATACGCAGTATTTT.

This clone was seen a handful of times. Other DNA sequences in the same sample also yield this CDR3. The CDR3 reads CASSPPAGDHEKLFF. CDR3 nucleotides: TGTGCCAGCTCACCACCCGCAGGGGACCATGAAAAACTGTTTTTT. The rearrangement uses TRBV18 and TRBJ1-4; weak D call: TRBD1 (6 bases). Germline CDR1 and CDR2: KGHSH and LQKENI. The CDR3 totals 15 residues. Deletions cut 0 bases from V and 6 bases from J, with 11 bases between. Variable domain in full (rest from reference TRBV18 and TRBJ1-4): NAGVMQNPRHLVRRRGQEARLRCSPMKGHSHVYWYRQLPEEGLKFMVYLQKENIIDESGMPKERFSAEFPKEGPSILRIQQVVRGDSAAYFCASSPPAGDHEKLFFGSGTQLSVL.

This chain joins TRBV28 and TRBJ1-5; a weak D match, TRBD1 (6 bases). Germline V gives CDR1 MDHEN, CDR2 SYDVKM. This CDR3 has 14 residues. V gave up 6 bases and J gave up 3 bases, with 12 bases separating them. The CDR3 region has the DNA TGTGCCAGCAGGACGACAGGCGTCAATCAGCCCCAGCATTTT. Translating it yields CASRTTGVNQPQHF. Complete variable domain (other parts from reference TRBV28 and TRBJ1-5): DVKVTQSSRYLVKRTGEKVFLECVQDMDHENMFWYRQDPGLGLRLIYFSYDVKMKEKGDIPEGYSVSREKKERFSLILESASTNQTSMYLCASRTTGVNQPQHFGDGTRLSIL.

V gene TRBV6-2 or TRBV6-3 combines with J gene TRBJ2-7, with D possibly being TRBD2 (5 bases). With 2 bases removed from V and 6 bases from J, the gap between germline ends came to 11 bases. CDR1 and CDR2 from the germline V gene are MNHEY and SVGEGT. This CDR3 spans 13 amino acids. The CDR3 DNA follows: TGTGCCAGCAGTTACGACTGGGAGATCGAGCAGTACTTC. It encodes CASSYDWEIEQYF.